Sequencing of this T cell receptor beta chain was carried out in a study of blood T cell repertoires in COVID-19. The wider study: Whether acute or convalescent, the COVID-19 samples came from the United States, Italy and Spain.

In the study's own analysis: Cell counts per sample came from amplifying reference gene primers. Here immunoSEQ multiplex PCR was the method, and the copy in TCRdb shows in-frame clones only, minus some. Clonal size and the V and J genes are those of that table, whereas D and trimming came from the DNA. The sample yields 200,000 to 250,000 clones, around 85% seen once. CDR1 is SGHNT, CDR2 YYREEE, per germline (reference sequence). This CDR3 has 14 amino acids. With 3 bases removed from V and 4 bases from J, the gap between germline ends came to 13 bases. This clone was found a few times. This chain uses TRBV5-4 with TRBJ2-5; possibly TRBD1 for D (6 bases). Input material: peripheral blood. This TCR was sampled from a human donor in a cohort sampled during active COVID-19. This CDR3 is CASSSRQVGETQYF. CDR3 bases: TGTGCCAGCAGCTCTAGACAGGTCGGAGAGACCCAGTACTTC.